The clone carrying this T cell receptor (beta chain) was found once. Its antigen is unknown. The data originate from a study of OX40 agonist ivuxolimab in advanced cancers. Study conclusions and caveats: The mean number of expanded clones was higher in CD8+ T cells than in CD4+.

Produced via immunoSEQ multiplex PCR; TCRdb's table is partial and in-frame only. The profile shows 76,000 or so clones, 85% to 95% of them singletons. The CDR3 has 14 amino acids. V lost 5 bases, J lost 5 bases, and 5 bases stayed unmatched. Germline CDR1 SGHRS, CDR2 YFSETQ. The receptor was derived from an adult with an advanced solid tumor such as melanoma, head and neck, liver or kidney cancer. The chain links TRBV5-1 to TRBJ1-4, with 8 nucleotides matching TRBD1. This material consisted of CD4+ or CD8+ T cells sorted from blood, taken in a trial of the OX40 agonist ivuxolimab. The CDR3 DNA reads as TGCGCCAGCAGGGAAACAGGGGGGAATGAAAAACTGTTTTTT. This gives the protein CASRETGGNEKLFF.